The 29 T cell receptor beta chains in this list originate from one sample, sequenced in a study of molecular identifiers for immune sequencing clone quantification. One entry per CDR3 protein, called by TCRdb with MiXCR from the PCR reads. The repertoire consists of 460,000 or so distinct CDR3 sequences, with about 25% occurring once and the leading ten covering around 0.76%. The sample consisted of naive CD8+ T cells from blood, with Jurkat cell RNA spiked in. Subset reported: FACS-sorted CD8+CD4-CCR7+CD45RA+ naive T cells. These receptors originate from a human donor in good health. Some libraries in this study had Jurkat cell RNA spiked in.

This clonotype was detected ten times or more. V and J are TRBV6-1 and TRBJ1-1; 7 bases match TRBD1. Germline CDR1 and CDR2: MNHNS and SASEGT. The CDR3 has 15 amino acids. J lost 2 bases, V lost 5 bases, and 8 bases had no gene match. The CDR3 here is CASSTWDSLNTEAFF. CDR3 sequence (DNA): TGTGCCAGCAGTACGTGGGACAGCCTAAACACTGAAGCTTTCTTT.

Concerning this clonotype: The junction departs from germline at one end; a sequencing error may be responsible. V is TRBV20-1 and J is TRBJ1-5; D may be TRBD1 (5 bases). CDR1 DFQATT and CDR2 SNEGSKA come from the germline V gene (reference sequence). The CDR3 consists of 16 residues. For the CDR3, the DNA is TGCAGGGCTAGGACCACAGGAGGGCCGAGCAATCAGCCCCAGCATTTT. It yields the protein CRARTTGGPSNQPQHF.

In this sample, this clonotype turned up once. This could be a read error, since a much larger clone is one nucleotide away. J is TRBJ2-7 and V is TRBV7-9, with D possibly being TRBD2 (5 bases). CDR3 length: 13 amino acids. Germline CDR1 reads SEHNR; CDR2 reads FQNEAQ (reference sequence). For the CDR3, the DNA is TGTGTCAGCAGCTCAGTCTGGGAGTACGAGCAGTACTTC. It specifies CVSSSVWEYEQYF.

The gene calls are TRBV2 and TRBJ2-1; D gene unclear. V was clipped by 6 bases and J by 10 bases, with 7 bases between them. The CDR3 extends over 10 amino acids. The germline V gene has CDR1 SNHLY and CDR2 FYNNEI. Here the CDR3 reads CASSRREQFF. DNA of the CDR3: TGTGCCAGCAGCCGGAGAGAGCAGTTCTTC.

This chain joins TRBV11-2 and TRBJ2-7; D might be TRBD2 (6 bases). V gave up 5 bases and J gave up 3 bases, with 20 bases separating them. The CDR3 runs to 16 residues. Germline CDR1 SGHAT, CDR2 FQNNGV. CDR3 nucleotides: TGTGCCAGCAGCCCGTTGCGGGGCGGGACTGTCTACGAGCAGTACTTC. It encodes CASSPLRGGTVYEQYF.

This clonotype was picked up many times. The chain recombines TRBV7-9 with TRBJ2-7; no clear D. Per germline, CDR1 SEHNR and CDR2 FQNEAQ (reference sequence). The CDR3 contains 13 residues. Trimming shortened V by 8 bases and J by 4 bases, and 15 bases separated the two germline ends. The CDR3: CASARPGGYEQYF. DNA for the CDR3: TGTGCCAGCGCCCGTCCGGGTGGGTACGAGCAGTACTTC.

The rearrangement joins TRBV4-2 to TRBJ1-1; unclear D gene. The CDR3 covers 17 residues. With 0 bases removed from V and 1 base from J, the gap between germline ends came to 15 bases. Germline V gene sequence: CDR1 LGHNA, CDR2 YNFKEQ. CDR3 in amino acids: CASSQDLGYETNTEAFF. CDR3 DNA: TGTGCCAGCAGCCAAGATTTGGGGTATGAGACGAACACTGAAGCTTTCTTT.

The chain has TRBV20-1 and TRBJ2-5; D is possibly TRBD2 (5 bases). The CDR3 is made up of 18 amino acids. CDR1 DFQATT and CDR2 SNEGSKA come from the germline V gene (reference sequence). V lost 5 bases and J 5 bases, leaving 30 bases between the germline ends. The DNA of the CDR3 is TGCAGTGCTCCCCCCATTGGCACTGGCGGGCACGTGGTGGAGACCCAGTACTTC. Translating it yields CSAPPIGTGGHVVETQYF.

This rearrangement joins TRBV25-1 to TRBJ2-1; possibly TRBD1 for D (5 bases). The germline CDR1 and CDR2 sequences are MGHDK and SYGVNS. V gave up 3 bases and J gave up 9 bases, with 9 bases separating them. CDR3 length: 12 amino acids. CDR3 bases: TGTGCCAGCAGTGAGCAGACAGCTGAGCAGTTCTTC. It yields the protein CASSEQTAEQFF.

The V gene is TRBV5-3, the J gene TRBJ1-4, with D possibly matching TRBD1 (6 bases). TRBV5-3 is an ORF, and what it does is uncertain. Trimming removed 8 bases at V and 2 bases at J, with 10 bases between. The CDR3 consists of 13 residues. The CDR3 is CASRDTTNEKLFF. CDR3 DNA: TGTGCCAGCAGGGACACGACTAATGAAAAACTGTTTTTT.

Worth noting for this clonotype: Possible read error: a much larger clone is one base away. The chain recombines TRBV7-9 with TRBJ2-2; D perhaps matches TRBD2 (5 bases). CDR1 SEHNR and CDR2 FQNEAQ come from the germline V gene (reference sequence). The CDR3 spans 14 residues. V lost 3 bases to trimming and J lost 6 bases, with 11 bases between them. The CDR3 coding sequence is TGTGCCAGCAGCTTCGCGGGTCAAGCCGGGGAGCTGTTTTTT. It specifies CASSFAGQAGELFF.

V is TRBV11-2 and J is TRBJ2-1; D possibly corresponds to TRBD2 (6 bases). CDR1 and CDR2 (germline): SGHAT, FQNNGV. The V and J ends lost 2 bases and 3 bases respectively, with 14 bases between them. This CDR3 is built from 16 residues. In nucleotides, the CDR3 is TGTGCCAGCAGCTTAAGCGTGGGACTGGACTACAATGAGCAGTTCTTC. This sequence encodes CASSLSVGLDYNEQFF.

This clonotype was detected ten times or more. J is TRBJ2-1 and V is TRBV7-8, with D possibly matching TRBD1 (5 bases). Trimming took 5 bases from V and 2 from J, leaving 13 bases between them. The CDR3 contains 15 residues. Germline assignment: CDR1 SGHVS and CDR2 FQNEAQ. The CDR3 protein is CASSPRTSTYNEQFF. The CDR3 nucleotides read TGTGCCAGCAGCCCTCGGACAAGTACCTACAATGAGCAGTTCTTC.

This sequence joins TRBV14 and TRBJ1-2; 8 bases fit TRBD1. Trimming removed 3 bases from V and 3 bases from J; junction bases left unmatched: 9. The V gene's germline CDR1 is SGHDN and CDR2 FVKESK. The CDR3 sequence is 16 residues long. CDR3 nucleotides: TGTGCCAGCAGCCAGGAACAGACAGGGGCTTACTATGGCTACACCTTC. Its protein is CASSQEQTGAYYGYTF.

To note about this clonotype: A much larger clonotype is one base distant, so this may be a read error. The genes are TRBV30 and TRBJ2-3; the match to TRBD1 covers 9 bases. CDR1 is GTSNPN, CDR2 SVGIG, per germline (reference sequence). The CDR3 length is 15 residues. V gave up 5 bases and J gave up 3 bases; unmatched junction bases: 9. CDR3 sequence: CAWGPRDRVTDTQYF. CDR3 nucleotide sequence: TGTGCCTGGGGTCCCCGGGACAGGGTTACAGATACGCAGTATTTT.

The chain uses TRBV7-3 and TRBJ2-3, with D possibly TRBD2 on 5 matching bases. Germline CDR1 is SGHTA and CDR2 is FQGTGA. The length of the CDR3 is 15 residues. V gave up 2 bases and J gave up 4 bases, with 13 bases separating them. The CDR3 DNA is TGTGCCAGCAGCTTATCTGCGGGTAACTCAGATACGCAGTATTTT. It translates to CASSLSAGNSDTQYF.

V and J are TRBV27 and TRBJ1-2; D might be TRBD1 (6 bases). Germline V gives CDR1 MNHEY, CDR2 SMNVEV (reference sequence). The CDR3 is made up of 18 amino acids. Between the trimmed V and J ends, which lost 6 bases and 3 bases, there was a span of 26 bases. As DNA, the CDR3 is TGTGCCAGCAGACTACAGGGAGCGGCAAGGGGAAAGGACTATGGCTACACCTTC. It is translated as CASRLQGAARGKDYGYTF.

The rearrangement joins TRBV28 to TRBJ2-5, with D unresolved. Germline values: CDR1 MDHEN, CDR2 SYDVKM. Trimming cost V 6 bases and J 5 bases, with 7 bases left between them. The CDR3 is 11 residues long. The CDR3: CASRNWETQYF. The CDR3 DNA follows: TGTGCCAGCAGGAATTGGGAGACCCAGTACTTC.

This clonotype was seen many times. The chain combines TRBV29-1 with TRBJ2-1; D is perhaps TRBD2 (7 bases). Trimming shortened V by 3 bases and J by 2 bases, and 14 bases separated the two germline ends. The CDR3 length is 15 residues. CDR1 SQVTM and CDR2 ANQGSEA come from the germline V gene. As DNA, the CDR3 is TGCAGCGTTGAGGAGGTGCGGGGGCCCTACAATGAGCAGTTCTTC. This gives the protein CSVEEVRGPYNEQFF.

This clonotype was picked up a small number of times. The gene calls are TRBV4-3 and TRBJ2-1; 7 bases map to TRBD2. The germline V gene encodes CDR1 LGHNA and CDR2 YSLEER. Trimming cost V 3 bases and J 5 bases; bases outside gene matches: 10. The CDR3 is 16 amino acids. CDR3 coding DNA: TGCGCCAGCAGCCACGAAAGGACTAGTCGCAACAATGAGCAGTTCTTC. Amino acids: CASSHERTSRNNEQFF.

On this clonotype: It may be a read error: a sequence one base away is much more abundant. This rearrangement joins TRBV29-1 to TRBJ2-2; D tentatively fits TRBD1 or TRBD2 (6 bases each). With 4 bases removed from V and 10 bases from J, the gap between germline ends came to 19 bases. Germline CDR1 reads SQVTM; CDR2 reads ANQGSEA. The CDR3 runs to 14 residues. The CDR3 DNA reads TGCAGCGTTGTCGGGTCCGGGGGCGCCGTGGAGCTGTTTTTT. Its protein product is CSVVGSGGAVELFF.

On this clonotype itself: A read error may be the cause here, since a much bigger clone is one base away. The chain is built from TRBV5-6 and TRBJ2-2; no reliable D call. There are 15 residues in the CDR3. Germline V gives CDR1 SGHDT, CDR2 YYEEEE. Trimming removed 0 bases at V and 10 bases at J, with 16 bases between. This chain's CDR3 is CASSLEFSTPEELFF. The CDR3 DNA is TGTGCCAGCAGCTTGGAATTTTCTACTCCGGAGGAGCTGTTTTTT. Filled out from reference TRBV5-6 and TRBJ2-2, the complete variable domain reads DAGVTQSPTHLIKTRGQQVTLRCSPKSGHDTVSWYQQALGQGPQFIFQYYEEEERQRGNFPDRFSGHQFPNYSSELNVNALLLGDSALYLCASSLEFSTPEELFFGEGSRLTVL.

The rearrangement links TRBV21-1 to TRBJ2-3; the table names TRBD1, a call not compared with the DNA. TRBV21-1 is classified as a pseudogene. The CDR3 is 15 amino acids. The CDR3, as DNA: TGTGCCAGCAGCAATGAGGGACAGGGGGCAGATACGCAGTATTTT. Translation gives CASSNEGQGADTQYF.

The chain carries TRBV3-1 and TRBJ2-3, with D possibly being TRBD2 (6 bases). CDR1 and CDR2 (germline): LGHDT, YNNKEL (reference sequence). This CDR3 contains 14 residues. V dropped 3 bases and J dropped 2 bases, with 9 bases sitting between them. CDR3 nucleotide sequence: TGTGCCAGCAGCCAGGGACTGATCACAGATACGCAGTATTTT. Protein: CASSQGLITDTQYF.

With respect to this clonotype: A clone one base away is much larger, so this may be a read error. The V gene is TRBV6-5, the J gene TRBJ1-1; D might be TRBD1 (6 bases). Germline lookup yields CDR1 MNHEY and CDR2 SVGAGI. This CDR3 has 15 residues. The CDR3 loop is CASSGAAGENTEALF. In nucleotides, the CDR3 is TGTGCCAGCAGTGGGGCGGCAGGGGAAAACACTGAAGCTCTCTTT.

The chain's CDR3 is CATSRGTSGGLQETQYF. The CDR3 coding sequence is TGTGCCACCAGCAGAGGGACTAGCGGGGGCCTCCAAGAGACCCAGTACTTC. This sequence joins TRBV15 and TRBJ2-5, with 13 bases matching TRBD2. Germline V gene sequence: CDR1 LNHNV, CDR2 YYDKDF (reference sequence). J gave up 1 base and V 1 base, and 3 bases lay outside the gene matches. The length of the CDR3 is 17 residues.

About this clonotype itself: Possible read error: a much larger clone is one base away. The V and J genes are TRBV4-1 and TRBJ1-6, with unresolved D. Germline CDR1 MGHRA, CDR2 YSYEKL. The length of the CDR3 is 15 residues. V lost 1 base to trimming and J lost 11 bases, with 15 bases between them. The CDR3 DNA follows: TGCGCCAGCAGCCAAGGGCTGCACAGTTCGGCACCCCTCCACTTT. It encodes CASSQGLHSSAPLHF.

This clonotype occurred many times. The CDR3 spells CSANSEREIGEQYF. The DNA of the CDR3 is TGCAGTGCTAACAGCGAGCGGGAAATCGGTGAGCAGTACTTC. The V gene is TRBV20-1, the J gene TRBJ2-7; 7 bases align to TRBD2. Germline values: CDR1 DFQATT, CDR2 SNEGSKA (reference sequence). Unmatched junction bases numbered 13, after V lost 4 bases and J lost 7 bases. The CDR3 totals 14 residues.

This clonotype was observed a few times. The chain uses TRBV7-9 and TRBJ2-3; unclear D gene. This CDR3 is built from 13 residues. Trimming removed 5 bases at V and 7 bases at J, with 13 bases between. The V gene's germline CDR1 is SEHNR and CDR2 FQNEAQ (reference sequence). In DNA, the CDR3 is TGTGCCAGCAGCCAGGACGGACGCAATACGCAGTATTTT. Translated, it gives CASSQDGRNTQYF.